This passage covers 23 T cell receptor beta chains from one sample sequenced in a study of T cells in Graves' hyperthyroidism and ophthalmopathy. TCR beta CDR3 regions were amplified from RNA transcripts. Initially, a first-round RT-PCR of the TCR CDR3 employed the HTBI primer set. In TCRdb, the multiplex PCR reads were re-called with MiXCR into one record per CDR3 protein. The sample includes about 180,000 distinct CDR3 sequences, about 9.4% of them seen just once. The sequenced material came from blood. These receptors were obtained from a woman between 18 and 29 years old with Graves' hyperthyroidism that later progressed to Graves' ophthalmopathy.

The chain recombines TRBV15 with TRBJ1-2; D ambiguous. Germline lookup yields CDR1 LNHNV and CDR2 YYDKDF (reference sequence). The CDR3 contains 12 residues. Trimming pared 1 base from V and 5 bases from J, leaving 5 bases between. The CDR3 is CATSRGNYGYTF. In nucleotides, the CDR3 is TGTGCCACCAGCAGAGGCAATTATGGCTACACCTTC.

This clonotype was seen at least ten times. The CDR3 nucleotides are TGTGCCAGCAGTTTAGACGGACCTACCTACGAGCAGTACTTC. It yields the protein CASSLDGPTYEQYF. The chain couples TRBV28 to TRBJ2-7; unclear D gene. There are 14 residues in the CDR3. The V gene's germline CDR1 is MDHEN and CDR2 SYDVKM. Trimming stripped 2 bases from V and 2 bases from J, with 10 bases between.

This clonotype was counted many times. The chain links TRBV30 to TRBJ1-2; D is possibly TRBD1 (5 bases). Germline CDR1 GTSNPN, CDR2 SVGIG (reference sequence). Trimming took off 0 bases at V and 4 bases at J, with 9 bases between the two ends. The CDR3 is 13 amino acids. The CDR3 nucleotides read TGTGCCTGGAGTGTGGGGGTCTTCTATGGCTACACCTTC. Residues: CAWSVGVFYGYTF.

This clonotype occurred many times. The V and J genes are TRBV28 and TRBJ2-7; 10 positions agree with TRBD2. The germline CDR1 and CDR2 sequences are MDHEN and SYDVKM. V trimming: 4 bases; J trimming: 3 bases; junction bases outside the gene matches: 6. CDR3 length: 15 residues. DNA of the CDR3: TGTGCCAGCAGTTATCTAGCGGGGGATCACTACGAGCAGTACTTC. Its translation: CASSYLAGDHYEQYF.

This clonotype came up many times. J is TRBJ1-6 and V is TRBV28, with D unclear. Per the germline V gene, CDR1 is MDHEN and CDR2 is SYDVKM. The length of the CDR3 is 14 residues. V was trimmed by 7 bases and J by 0 bases, leaving 7 bases between them. The CDR3 region has the DNA TGTGCCAGCAAAGACCTCTCCTATAATTCACCCCTCCACTTT. Its protein is CASKDLSYNSPLHF.

This clonotype came up many times. Compared with germline, one end of the junction differs, possibly owing to a read error. The gene calls are TRBV7-7 and TRBJ2-7; D possibly corresponds to TRBD2 (5 bases). The CDR3 has 16 amino acids. Germline V CDR1 and CDR2: SSHAT, FNYEAQ (reference sequence). The CDR3 protein is CASSLRTGFLSYEQYF. For the CDR3, the DNA is TGTGCTAGCAGCTTACGGACGGGGTTCCTATCCTACGAGCAGTACTTC.

This clonotype occurred many times. This chain joins TRBV27 and TRBJ2-3; TRBD2 might be the D (6 bases). Trimming took off 3 bases at V and 1 base at J, with 20 bases between the two ends. Per germline, CDR1 MNHEY and CDR2 SMNVEV (reference sequence). The CDR3 spans 18 residues. As DNA, the CDR3 is TGTGCCAGCAGTTTCCTCTTTAAACAAAGGGAGGGCACAGATACGCAGTATTTT. Protein product: CASSFLFKQREGTDTQYF.

This clonotype was seen repeatedly, ten times or more. The rearrangement uses TRBV6-5 and TRBJ2-3; TRBD1 agrees at 7 bases. Looked up from germline, CDR1 is MNHEY and CDR2 is SVGAGI. The trim removed 2 bases at V and 0 bases at J, leaving 8 bases unmatched. The CDR3 consists of 17 residues. The DNA for the CDR3 is TGTGCCAGCAGTTACACAAACAGGGGCCTTAGCACAGATACGCAGTATTTT. Amino acids: CASSYTNRGLSTDTQYF.

The rearrangement links TRBV4-2 to TRBJ2-1; either TRBD1 or TRBD2 may supply D (5 bases each). V was shortened by 0 bases and J by 12 bases, with 24 bases between the two germline ends. CDR3 length: 17 amino acids. The germline V gene encodes CDR1 LGHNA and CDR2 YNFKEQ. The CDR3: CASSQERSPGGGLVQFF. The CDR3 DNA is TGTGCCAGCAGCCAAGAACGGAGCCCGGGTGGGGGTTTGGTGCAGTTCTTC.

The gene calls are TRBV20-1 and TRBJ2-1; D possibly corresponds to TRBD2 (5 bases). The CDR3 is 15 amino acids. The germline CDR1 and CDR2 sequences are DFQATT and SNEGSKA (reference sequence). Trimming took 2 bases from V and 2 from J, leaving 13 bases between them. The CDR3 DNA reads TGCAGTGCTAGACCTCTGTCGCGGGCCTACAATGAGCAGTTCTTC. This translates into CSARPLSRAYNEQFF.

Only a few counts were recorded for this clonotype. The chain's CDR3 is CAWSAGAQNIQYF. In nucleotides, the CDR3 is TGTGCCTGGAGTGCGGGGGCCCAAAACATTCAGTACTTC. The rearrangement uses TRBV30 and TRBJ2-4; D might be TRBD1 or TRBD2, each matching 6 bases. The V gene lost 1 base and the J gene lost 5 bases, with 9 bases spanning the gap. CDR3 length: 13 residues. Germline V gene data show CDR1 as GTSNPN and CDR2 as SVGIG (reference sequence).

This clonotype turned up a few times. The CDR3 DNA reads as TGTGCCAGCAGCTCCGGGACAGGGGATGAAAAACTGTTTTTT. It is translated as CASSSGTGDEKLFF. The gene calls are TRBV5-4 and TRBJ1-4, with 10 bases fitting TRBD1. The CDR3 is 14 residues long. The V gene's germline CDR1 is SGHNT and CDR2 YYREEE (reference sequence). Trimming took 3 bases from V and 6 from J; bases not matched to a gene: 2.

This clonotype was recorded many times. The genes are TRBV20-1 and TRBJ1-2; possible D gene TRBD1, 5 bases. Germline assignment: CDR1 DFQATT and CDR2 SNEGSKA (reference sequence). Trimming left V 0 bases short and J 4 bases short, with 9 bases between. CDR3 length equals 13 residues. Written as DNA, the CDR3 is TGCAGTGCTAGAGATGGCGGGGGCTATGGCTACACCTTC. Protein: CSARDGGGYGYTF.

The V and J genes are TRBV20-1 and TRBJ2-5; D gene unclear. From germline, CDR1 is DFQATT and CDR2 SNEGSKA (reference sequence). Trimming shortened V by 0 bases and J by 9 bases, and 8 bases separated the two germline ends. CDR3 size: 11 residues. In nucleotides, the CDR3 is TGCAGTGCTAGAGAGGCTAGATCCCAGTACTTC. It is translated as CSAREARSQYF.

The V and J genes are TRBV7-9 and TRBJ2-3; TRBD2 matches at 9 bases. In germline, CDR1 is SEHNR, CDR2 FQNEAQ (reference sequence). With V trimmed by 8 bases and J by 0 bases, 6 bases remained unmatched. This CDR3 has 15 residues. DNA for the CDR3: TGTGCCAGCCGCCGACTAGCGGCTAGCACAGATACGCAGTATTTT. It specifies CASRRLAASTDTQYF.

The V call is TRBV3-1, the J call TRBJ1-5; perhaps TRBD1 as D (5 bases). The germline gives CDR1 LGHDT, CDR2 YNNKEL (reference sequence). Trimming left V 1 base short and J 9 bases short, with 16 bases between. The CDR3 has 15 amino acids. The CDR3 DNA reads TGTGCCAGCAGCCAAGTTCGGGCGGGGGTTCGGCCCCAGCATTTT. Amino acids: CASSQVRAGVRPQHF.

This clonotype has more than one count but fewer than ten. The chain links TRBV15 to TRBJ1-3; D is uncertain. This CDR3 is 13 amino acids long. Deletions cut 5 bases from V and 0 bases from J, with 5 bases between. Germline lookup yields CDR1 LNHNV and CDR2 YYDKDF (reference sequence). CDR3 sequence: CATSFNSGNTIYF. The CDR3 DNA is TGTGCCACCAGCTTCAACTCTGGAAACACCATATATTTT.

Only a few counts were recorded for this clonotype. The chain joins TRBV10-1 to TRBJ2-3; weak D call: TRBD1 (6 bases). The ends were cut back, 3 bases at V and 1 base at J, with 14 bases in the middle. This CDR3 has 16 residues. CDR1 is WNHNN and CDR2 is SYGVQD in the germline V gene (reference sequence). As DNA, the CDR3 is TGCGCCAGCAGTGACTGGAAGGACAGCGGCACAGATACGCAGTATTTT. It yields the protein CASSDWKDSGTDTQYF.

This clonotype showed up just a few times. This rearrangement joins TRBV24-1 to TRBJ2-4, with a weak D call TRBD1 (6 bases). The V gene's germline CDR1 is KGHDR and CDR2 SFDVKD. Trimming cost V 3 bases and J 7 bases, with 12 bases left between them. This CDR3 is 14 amino acids long. In nucleotides, the CDR3 is TGTGCCACCAGTGATCCGGGACACGACAACATTCAGTACTTC. Amino acids: CATSDPGHDNIQYF.

This clonotype has more than one count but fewer than ten. An end of the junction differs from the germline gene, which may be a read error. The V and J genes are TRBV4-1 and TRBJ1-5; D is uncertain. The CDR3 is 16 amino acids. CDR1 is MGHRA and CDR2 is YSYEKL in the germline V gene. CDR3 in amino acids: CASGQEWHNSNQPQHF. For the CDR3, the DNA is TGCGCCAGCGGCCAAGAGTGGCACAATAGCAATCAGCCCCAGCATTTT.

Worth noting for this clonotype: Since a much larger clone is just one base distant, this may be a read error. J is TRBJ1-1 and V is TRBV7-8; D is possibly TRBD1 (5 bases). CDR3 length: 14 amino acids. The V gene lost 0 bases and the J gene lost 4 bases, with 9 bases spanning the gap. Germline-derived CDR1 and CDR2 are SGHVS and FQNEAQ. Here the CDR3 DNA reads TGTGCCAGCAGCTTAGCGCGGGGGGGCACTGAAGCTTTCTTT. Translation: CASSLARGGTEAFF. Using reference TRBV7-8 and TRBJ1-1 for the parts outside the CDR3, the full variable domain is GAGVSQSPRYKVAKRGQDVALRCDPISGHVSLFWYQQALGQGPEFLTYFQNEAQLDKSGLPSDRFFAERPEGSVSTLKIQRTQQEDSAVYLCASSLARGGTEAFFGQGTRLTVV.

This clonotype was detected only a few times. This CDR3 reads CASSQVADYGYTF. The DNA for the CDR3 is TGCGCCAGCAGCCAAGTGGCAGATTATGGCTACACCTTC. This chain joins TRBV4-1 and TRBJ1-2; D remains unclear. CDR1 and CDR2 from the germline V gene are MGHRA and YSYEKL. There are 13 residues in the CDR3. Trimming stripped 1 base from V and 5 bases from J, with 8 bases between.

In this sample, this clonotype turned up many times. The CDR3 protein is CASSPPGTSGMDEQFF. CDR3 sequence (DNA): TGTGCCAGCTCACCGCCCGGGACTAGCGGGATGGATGAGCAGTTCTTC. The V gene is TRBV18, the J gene TRBJ2-1; 13 positions match TRBD2. The CDR3 totals 16 residues. Unmatched junction bases numbered 7, after V lost 3 bases and J lost 8 bases. Germline CDR1 and CDR2: KGHSH and LQKENI.